Shown below are 6 T cell receptor beta chains from a single sample sequenced in a study of shared clonotypes between healthy human individuals. The data were produced by immunoSEQ multiplex PCR, yet TCRdb's version contains in-frame clones alone and is incomplete. The sample lists some 1,100,000 clones, approximately 78% occurring once. Sequenced material: memory CD4+ T cells from PBMCs. The subset denotes: CD45RA-negative fraction. All receptors derive from a man between 18 and 35 years old in good health. Some clones in this sample may be carry-over from other donors' samples.

This clone has more than one count but fewer than ten. This sequence joins TRBV9 and TRBJ2-3; possibly TRBD1 for D (5 bases). V lost 0 bases and J lost 5, with 13 bases in between. The germline V gene has CDR1 SGDLS and CDR2 YYNGEE. This CDR3 spans 15 amino acids. CDR3 nucleotide sequence: TGTGCCAGCAGCGTAGAAGTACGAAGGGGAGATACGCAGTATTTT. It encodes CASSVEVRRGDTQYF.

V gene TRBV10-3 combines with J gene TRBJ2-1; D might be TRBD1 (6 bases). Between the trimmed V and J ends, which lost 9 bases and 4 bases, there was a span of 13 bases. Germline loops: CDR1 ENHRY, CDR2 SYGVKD. CDR3 length: 13 amino acids. CDR3 nucleotides: TGTGCCATGGGCCAGGGGCGGTACAATGAGCAGTTCTTC. This codes for CAMGQGRYNEQFF.

The rearrangement links TRBV28 to TRBJ2-3; D may match TRBD1 or TRBD2 (6 bases each). This CDR3 has 15 residues. Between the trimmed V and J ends, which lost 5 bases and 0 bases, there was a span of 12 bases. From germline, CDR1 is MDHEN and CDR2 SYDVKM. In DNA, the CDR3 is TGTGCCAGCAGTCAACCGGGGGCCAGCACAGATACGCAGTATTTT. It encodes CASSQPGASTDTQYF.

The CDR3 sequence: CASSLGGKQDTIYF. CDR3 in DNA: TGTGCCAGCAGCTTAGGGGGAAAACAGGACACCATATATTTT. The V call is TRBV7-8, the J call TRBJ1-3; D possibly corresponds to TRBD1 (5 bases). Trimming shortened V by 1 base and J by 8 bases, and 12 bases separated the two germline ends. Germline V lookup: CDR1 SGHVS, CDR2 FQNEAQ. This CDR3 is 14 amino acids long.

The rearrangement joins TRBV7-7 to TRBJ2-1, with unresolved D. From germline, CDR1 is SSHAT and CDR2 FNYEAQ (reference sequence). The CDR3 runs to 12 residues. Trimming took 4 bases from V and 10 from J, leaving 11 bases between them. CDR3 nucleotides: TGTGCCAGCAGCTCCTATCTAGGCGAGCAGTTCTTC. Encoded protein: CASSSYLGEQFF.

The rearrangement uses TRBV29-1 and TRBJ2-1; 10 positions match TRBD2. The CDR3 consists of 14 residues. The ends lost 4 bases at V and 11 bases at J; junction bases unmatched: 11. Germline-derived CDR1 and CDR2 are SQVTM and ANQGSEA. The CDR3 region has the DNA TGCAGCGTTGTACGCAGCGGGGGGGATCAAAAGCAGTTCTTC. Translated, it gives CSVVRSGGDQKQFF.